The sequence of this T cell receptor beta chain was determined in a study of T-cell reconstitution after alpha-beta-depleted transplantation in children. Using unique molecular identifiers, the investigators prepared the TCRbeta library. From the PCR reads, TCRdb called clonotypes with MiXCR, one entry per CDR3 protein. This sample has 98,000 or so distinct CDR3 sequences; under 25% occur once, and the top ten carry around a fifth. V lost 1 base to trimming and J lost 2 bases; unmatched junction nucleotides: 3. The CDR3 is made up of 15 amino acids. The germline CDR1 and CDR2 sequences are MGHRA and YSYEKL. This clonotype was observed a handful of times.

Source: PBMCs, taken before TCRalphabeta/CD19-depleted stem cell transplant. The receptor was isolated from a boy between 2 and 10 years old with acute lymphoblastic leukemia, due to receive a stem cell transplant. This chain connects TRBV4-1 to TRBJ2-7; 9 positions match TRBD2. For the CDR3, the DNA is TGCGCCAGCAGCCAAGGACTAGCGGAGACCTACGAGCAGTACTTC. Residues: CASSQGLAETYEQYF.